These 16 T cell receptor beta chains were sequenced from one sample in a study of T-cell reconstitution after alpha-beta-depleted transplantation in children. Preparation of the TCRbeta library used unique molecular identifiers. Each CDR3 protein gets one entry after TCRdb re-called the PCR reads with MiXCR. The profile covers around 440,000 distinct CDR3 sequences, with 10% appearing a single time and 2% to 2.5% taken by the ten largest. The material sequenced was PBMCs, taken before TCRalphabeta/CD19-depleted stem cell transplant. Every receptor here comes from a child aged 2 to 10 with inherited bone marrow failure, due to receive a stem cell transplant.

This clonotype appeared many times. The J gene is TRBJ2-2, the V gene TRBV12-3 or TRBV12-4; 9 bases fit TRBD2. With 2 bases clipped from V and 3 bases from J, the junction kept 1 base outside the gene matches. The CDR3 has 15 residues. CDR3 sequence: CASSLLAGHTGELFF. DNA for the CDR3: TGTGCCAGCAGTTTACTAGCGGGACACACCGGGGAGCTGTTTTTT.

This clonotype was counted ten times or more. The chain couples TRBV3-1 to TRBJ2-1, with 9 nucleotides matching TRBD2. The V gene end was trimmed by 5 bases and the J gene end by 13 bases; junction bases not matched to a gene: 9. Germline V gives CDR1 LGHDT, CDR2 YNNKEL (reference sequence). This CDR3 contains 13 residues. The CDR3 nucleotides are TGTGCCAGCAGCAAACTACCCCTAGCGGGACAGTTCTTC. It yields the protein CASSKLPLAGQFF.

This clonotype was detected ten times or more. V usage is TRBV2 and J usage is TRBJ2-2, with TRBD2 as a possible D gene (5 bases). The CDR3 contains 14 residues. Trimming cost V 4 bases and J 8 bases, with 14 bases left between them. CDR1 and CDR2 (germline): SNHLY, FYNNEI. CDR3 residues: CASSAQDLMGELFF. In DNA form, the CDR3 reads TGTGCCAGCAGTGCCCAGGACTTAATGGGGGAGCTGTTTTTT.

This clonotype was counted at least ten times. A read error may produce the germline difference seen at one junction end. The rearrangement links TRBV4-2 to TRBJ2-3, with TRBD2 matching over 8 bases. Germline-derived CDR1 and CDR2 are LGHNA and YNFKEQ. The CDR3 has 16 residues. CDR3 sequence (DNA): TGTGCCAGCAGCCAGACGTCGGGAGGGCCCACATATACGCAGTATTTT. Translation: CASSQTSGGPTYTQYF.

This clonotype was detected many times. This chain links TRBV25-1 with TRBJ2-6; a weak D match, TRBD2 (6 bases). CDR3 length: 18 amino acids. CDR1 and CDR2 (germline): MGHDK, SYGVNS. V gave up 3 bases and J gave up 0 bases, with 15 bases separating them. As DNA, the CDR3 is TGTGCCAGCAGTGATACGGGAGCCCCCTCCTCTGGGGCCAACGTCCTGACTTTC. It codes for CASSDTGAPSSGANVLTF.

This clonotype came up many times. The rearrangement uses TRBV28 and TRBJ2-1; the match to TRBD1 covers 7 bases. The germline V gene has CDR1 MDHEN and CDR2 SYDVKM. There are 15 residues in the CDR3. V lost 4 bases, J lost 4 bases, and 7 bases stayed unmatched. This CDR3 is CASSYDRELYNEQFF. Written as DNA, the CDR3 is TGTGCCAGCAGTTACGACAGGGAATTGTACAATGAGCAGTTCTTC.

The chain joins TRBV12-3 or TRBV12-4 to TRBJ2-2, with D perhaps matching TRBD1 (6 bases). V lost 1 base and J 4 bases, leaving 13 bases between the germline ends. The CDR3 covers 16 residues. Here the CDR3 reads CASSLVRWDITGELFF. The CDR3 nucleotides read TGTGCCAGCAGTTTAGTTAGGTGGGACATCACCGGGGAGCTGTTTTTT.

This clonotype appeared many times. The gene calls are TRBV20-1 and TRBJ2-4; possible D gene TRBD1, 6 bases. V lost 4 bases and J 5 bases, leaving 15 bases between the germline ends. CDR1 DFQATT and CDR2 SNEGSKA come from the germline V gene (reference sequence). This CDR3 has 14 residues. The DNA for the CDR3 is TGCAGTGCTAACTTCAGGGGTCGGGAAAACATTCAGTACTTC. Encoded protein: CSANFRGRENIQYF.

This clonotype was observed many times. The chain is built from TRBV28 and TRBJ2-5; no definite D call. This CDR3 has 15 residues. From germline, CDR1 is MDHEN and CDR2 SYDVKM. The V end lost 3 bases, the J end lost 5 bases, and 16 bases lay between the germline ends. The DNA of the CDR3 is TGTGCCAGCAGTTTTGAAGGCCCCAAAGGGGAGACCCAGTACTTC. Translation gives CASSFEGPKGETQYF.

This clonotype was found many times. The chain is built from TRBV4-2 and TRBJ2-7, with D perhaps matching TRBD1 or TRBD2 (5 bases each). The germline V gene encodes CDR1 LGHNA and CDR2 YNFKEQ. The CDR3 runs 17 residues. V lost 4 bases to trimming and J lost 1 base, with 20 bases between them. In DNA form, the CDR3 reads TGTGCCAGCAGCCCTCAACCCGGGACCCGAGGATCCTACGAGCAGTACTTC. This encodes CASSPQPGTRGSYEQYF.

This clonotype showed up many times. The chain employs TRBV28 and TRBJ2-5; no clear D. The CDR3 consists of 14 residues. Germline-derived CDR1 and CDR2 are MDHEN and SYDVKM. Trimming shortened V by 8 bases and J by 0 bases, and 13 bases separated the two germline ends. The CDR3 reads CASSVRTDQETQYF. DNA of the CDR3: TGTGCCAGCTCCGTGCGGACGGACCAAGAGACCCAGTACTTC.

This clonotype came up many times. The rearrangement links TRBV6-5 to TRBJ2-1; a weak D match, TRBD2 (5 bases). Germline lookup yields CDR1 MNHEY and CDR2 SVGAGI. This CDR3 has 15 amino acids. V lost 4 bases and J 4 bases, leaving 14 bases between the germline ends. CDR3 loop: CASSLLVPKYNEQFF. The DNA of the CDR3 is TGTGCCAGCAGTTTACTAGTCCCGAAATACAATGAGCAGTTCTTC.

In its sample, this clonotype was seen many times. The junction shows a germline mismatch at one end, possibly a read error. This chain uses TRBV5-1 with TRBJ2-7; 8 bases map to TRBD1. The CDR3 is 15 residues long. In germline, CDR1 is SGHRS, CDR2 YFSETQ. In DNA, the CDR3 is TGTGCCAGCAGTTTAGGACAGGGCACTTCCTACGAGCAGTACTTC. Amino acid sequence: CASSLGQGTSYEQYF.

This clonotype was recorded many times. The genes are TRBV5-6 and TRBJ1-3; no reliable D call. Looked up from germline, CDR1 is SGHDT and CDR2 is YYEEEE. V was pared by 2 bases and J by 2 bases, with 14 bases between. This CDR3 has 16 amino acids. CDR3 nucleotide sequence: TGTGCCAGCAGCTTAAGTTCCGGGGAAGCTGGAAACACCATATATTTT. Translating gives CASSLSSGEAGNTIYF.

This chain joins TRBV30 and TRBJ2-2; D might be TRBD1 or TRBD2, each matching 5 bases. Germline lookup yields CDR1 GTSNPN and CDR2 SVGIG (reference sequence). This CDR3 region has 14 residues. The ends were cut back, 5 bases at V and 2 bases at J, with 12 bases in the middle. The CDR3, as DNA: TGTGCCTGGGCCGGGACCTTTAACACCGGGGAGCTGTTTTTT. The encoded protein is CAWAGTFNTGELFF.

This clonotype was counted ten times or more. CDR3 in amino acids: CASRDRATNTGELFF. As DNA, the CDR3 is TGCGCCAGCCGGGATAGGGCTACGAACACCGGGGAGCTGTTTTTT. The chain carries TRBV5-1 and TRBJ2-2; perhaps TRBD2 as D (5 bases). Germline CDR1 reads SGHRS; CDR2 reads YFSETQ. CDR3 length equals 15 residues. The germline V and J ends were trimmed by 7 bases and 0 bases, with 13 bases remaining between them.